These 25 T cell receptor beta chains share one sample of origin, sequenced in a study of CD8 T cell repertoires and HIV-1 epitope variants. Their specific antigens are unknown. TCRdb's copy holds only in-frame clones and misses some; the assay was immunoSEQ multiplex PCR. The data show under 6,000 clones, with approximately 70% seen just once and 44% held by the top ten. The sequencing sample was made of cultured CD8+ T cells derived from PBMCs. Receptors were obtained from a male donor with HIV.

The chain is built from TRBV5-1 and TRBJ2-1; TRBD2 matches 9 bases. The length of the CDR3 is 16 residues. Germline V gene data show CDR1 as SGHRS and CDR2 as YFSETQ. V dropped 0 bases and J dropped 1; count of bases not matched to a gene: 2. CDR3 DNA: TGCGCCAGCAGCTTGGTGGCGGGAGGGTCCTACAATGAGCAGTTCTTC. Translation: CASSLVAGGSYNEQFF.

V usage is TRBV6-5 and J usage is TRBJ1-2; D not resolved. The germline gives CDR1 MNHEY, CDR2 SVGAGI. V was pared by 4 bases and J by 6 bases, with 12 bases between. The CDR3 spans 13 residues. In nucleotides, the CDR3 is TGTGCCAGCAGTTTACACGATCGGGATGGCTACACCTTC. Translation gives CASSLHDRDGYTF.

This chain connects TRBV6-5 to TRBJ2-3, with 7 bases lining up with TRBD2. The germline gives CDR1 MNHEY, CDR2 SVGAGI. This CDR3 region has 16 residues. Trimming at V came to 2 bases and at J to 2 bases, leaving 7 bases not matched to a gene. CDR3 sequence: CASSYRPSGFTDTQYF. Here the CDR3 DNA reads TGTGCCAGCAGTTACCGGCCTAGCGGATTCACAGATACGCAGTATTTT.

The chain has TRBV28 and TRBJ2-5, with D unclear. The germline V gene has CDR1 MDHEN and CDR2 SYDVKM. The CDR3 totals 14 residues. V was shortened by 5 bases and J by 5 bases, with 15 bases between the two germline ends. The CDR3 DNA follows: TGTGCCAGCAGTCCGGTCCTGGGCCGGGAGACCCAGTACTTC. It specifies CASSPVLGRETQYF.

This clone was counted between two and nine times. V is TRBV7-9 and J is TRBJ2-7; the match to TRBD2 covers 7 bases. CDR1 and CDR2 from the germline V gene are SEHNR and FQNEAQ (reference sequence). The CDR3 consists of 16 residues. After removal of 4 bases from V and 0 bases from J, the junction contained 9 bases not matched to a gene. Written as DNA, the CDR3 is TGTGCCAGCAGCTCACAAACTAGCGAGCGCTCCTACGAGCAGTACTTC. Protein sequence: CASSSQTSERSYEQYF.

This CDR3 is CASRRTGGDGYTF. The CDR3 DNA sequence: TGTGCCAGCAGGCGGACAGGGGGGGATGGCTACACCTTC. The chain is built from TRBV27 and TRBJ1-2; 10 positions agree with TRBD1. Germline assignment: CDR1 MNHEY and CDR2 SMNVEV (reference sequence). This CDR3 is 13 amino acids long. V dropped 6 bases and J dropped 6; count of bases not matched to a gene: 4.

The CDR3 protein is CASSQTAGETQYF. The CDR3 DNA reads as TGTGCCAGCAGCCAAACCGCCGGGGAGACCCAGTACTTC. V and J are TRBV4-2 and TRBJ2-5; no clear D gene. V lost 2 bases to trimming and J lost 5 bases, with 9 bases between them. The germline V gene has CDR1 LGHNA and CDR2 YNFKEQ. This CDR3 has 13 amino acids.

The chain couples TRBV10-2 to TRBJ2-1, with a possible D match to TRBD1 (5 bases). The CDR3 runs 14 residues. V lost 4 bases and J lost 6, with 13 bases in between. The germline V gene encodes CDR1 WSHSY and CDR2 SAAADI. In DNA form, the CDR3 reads TGCGCCAGCAGTGCAGGGAATTCAGTCAATGAGCAGTTCTTC. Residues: CASSAGNSVNEQFF.

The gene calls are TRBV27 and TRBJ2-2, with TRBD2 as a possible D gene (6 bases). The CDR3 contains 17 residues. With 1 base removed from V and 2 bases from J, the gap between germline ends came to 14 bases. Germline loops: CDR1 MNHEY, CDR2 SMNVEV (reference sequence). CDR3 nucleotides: TGTGCCAGCAGTTTATTCTCGGGCGGGGTCAACACCGGGGAGCTGTTTTTT. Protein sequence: CASSLFSGGVNTGELFF.

The DNA of the CDR3 is TGCGCCAGCAGCTCCGGGACAGGGCACACCGGGGAGCTGTTTTTT. It codes for CASSSGTGHTGELFF. The chain uses TRBV4-3 and TRBJ2-2; 9 bases match TRBD1. CDR3 length: 15 amino acids. Germline CDR1 and CDR2: LGHNA and YSLEER. The ends lost 5 bases at V and 3 bases at J; junction bases unmatched: 4.

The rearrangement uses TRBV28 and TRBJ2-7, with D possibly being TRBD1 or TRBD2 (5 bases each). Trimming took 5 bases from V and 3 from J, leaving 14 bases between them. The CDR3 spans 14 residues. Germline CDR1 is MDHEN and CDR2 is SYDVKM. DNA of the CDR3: TGTGCCAGCAGTCACCCATTTGGGGGCTACGAGCAGTACTTC. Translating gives CASSHPFGGYEQYF.

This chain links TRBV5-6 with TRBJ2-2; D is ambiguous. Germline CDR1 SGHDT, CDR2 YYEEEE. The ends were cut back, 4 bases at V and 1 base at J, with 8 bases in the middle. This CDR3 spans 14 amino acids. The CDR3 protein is CASSPEMNTGELFF. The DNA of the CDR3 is TGTGCCAGCAGCCCGGAGATGAACACCGGGGAGCTGTTTTTT.

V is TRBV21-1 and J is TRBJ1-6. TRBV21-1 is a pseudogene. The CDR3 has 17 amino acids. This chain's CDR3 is CASSFYHVCSYNSPLHF. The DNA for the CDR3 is TGTGCCAGCAGCTTTTACCACGTATGCTCCTATAATTCACCCCTCCACTTT.

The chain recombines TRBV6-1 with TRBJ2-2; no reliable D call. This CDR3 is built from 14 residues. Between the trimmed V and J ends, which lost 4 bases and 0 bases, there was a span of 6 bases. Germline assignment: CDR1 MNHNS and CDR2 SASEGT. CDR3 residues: CASSALSNTGELFF. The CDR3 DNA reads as TGTGCCAGCAGTGCTCTCTCGAACACCGGGGAGCTGTTTTTT.

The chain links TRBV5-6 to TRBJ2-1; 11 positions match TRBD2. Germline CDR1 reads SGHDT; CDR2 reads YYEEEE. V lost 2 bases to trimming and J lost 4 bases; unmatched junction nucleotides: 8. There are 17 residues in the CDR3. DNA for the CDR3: TGTGCCAGCAGCTTTGGGCAGACTAGCGGGATTTACAATGAGCAGTTCTTC. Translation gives CASSFGQTSGIYNEQFF.

CDR3 nucleotides: TGTGCCAGCAGTGAATTTGAGCTTGAAGCTTTCTTT. Translating gives CASSEFELEAFF. The V and J genes are TRBV25-1 and TRBJ1-1; D uncertain. Between the trimmed V and J ends, which lost 1 base and 7 bases, there was a span of 7 bases. Germline lookup yields CDR1 MGHDK and CDR2 SYGVNS. The CDR3 contains 12 residues. The whole variable domain, remainder taken from reference TRBV25-1 and TRBJ1-1, is EADIYQTPRYLVIGTGKKITLECSQTMGHDKMYWYQQDPGMELHLIHYSYGVNSTEKGDLSSESTVSRIRTEHFPLTLESARPSHTSQYLCASSEFELEAFFGQGTRLTVV.

This CDR3 reads CSVHSGNTIYF. CDR3 nucleotides: TGCAGCGTTCACTCTGGAAACACCATATATTTT. This chain uses TRBV29-1 with TRBJ1-3; no definite D call. Trimming stripped 5 bases from V and 0 bases from J, with 2 bases between. CDR1 and CDR2 from the germline V gene are SQVTM and ANQGSEA. CDR3 length: 11 amino acids.

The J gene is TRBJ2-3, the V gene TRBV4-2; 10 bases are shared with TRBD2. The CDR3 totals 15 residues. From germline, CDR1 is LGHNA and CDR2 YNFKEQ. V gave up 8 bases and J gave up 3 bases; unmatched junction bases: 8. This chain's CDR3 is CASRNLSGGTDTQYF. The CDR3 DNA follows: TGTGCCAGCCGAAACCTTAGCGGGGGGACAGATACGCAGTATTTT.

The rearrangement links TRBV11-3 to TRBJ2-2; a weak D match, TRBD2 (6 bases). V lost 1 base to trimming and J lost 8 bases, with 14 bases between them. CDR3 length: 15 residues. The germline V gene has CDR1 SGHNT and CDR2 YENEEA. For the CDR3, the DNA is TGTGCCAGCAGCTTAGGCGCGGGGCGTACAGGGGAGCTGTTTTTT. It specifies CASSLGAGRTGELFF.

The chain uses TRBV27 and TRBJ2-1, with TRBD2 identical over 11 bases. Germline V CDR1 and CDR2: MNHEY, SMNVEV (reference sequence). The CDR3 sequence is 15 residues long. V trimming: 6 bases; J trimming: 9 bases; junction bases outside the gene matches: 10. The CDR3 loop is CASSPGLAGAGEQFF. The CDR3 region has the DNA TGTGCCAGCAGCCCCGGACTAGCGGGTGCGGGTGAGCAGTTCTTC.

The CDR3 loop is CASSQASVEKLFF. The DNA for the CDR3 is TGCGCCAGCAGCCAAGCCTCAGTTGAAAAACTGTTTTTT. This chain links TRBV4-1 with TRBJ1-4; D is undetermined. This CDR3 has 13 residues. The V end was cut by 1 base, the J end by 7 bases, with 7 bases between. The germline V gene encodes CDR1 MGHRA and CDR2 YSYEKL.

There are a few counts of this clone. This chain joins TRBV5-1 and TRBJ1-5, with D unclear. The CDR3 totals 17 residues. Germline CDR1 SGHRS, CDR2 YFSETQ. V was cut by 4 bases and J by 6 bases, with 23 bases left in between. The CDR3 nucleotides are TGCGCCAGCAGCCCGGTACCTGACATCGGGAGGGCTCAGCCCCAGCATTTT. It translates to CASSPVPDIGRAQPQHF.

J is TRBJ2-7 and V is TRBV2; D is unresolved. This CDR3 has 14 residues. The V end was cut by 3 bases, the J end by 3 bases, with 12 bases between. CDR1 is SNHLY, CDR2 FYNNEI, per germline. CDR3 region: CASSDELEIYEQYF. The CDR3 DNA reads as TGTGCCAGCAGTGACGAGCTCGAGATCTACGAGCAGTACTTC.

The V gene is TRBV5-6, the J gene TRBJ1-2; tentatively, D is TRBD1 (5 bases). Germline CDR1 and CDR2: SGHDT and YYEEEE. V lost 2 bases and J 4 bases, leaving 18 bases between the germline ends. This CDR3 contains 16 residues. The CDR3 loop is CASSFGSGGGSYGYTF. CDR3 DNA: TGTGCCAGCAGCTTTGGGTCGGGGGGAGGTAGCTATGGCTACACCTTC.

CDR3 coding DNA: TGCGCCAGCAGCCAAAAACTAGCGGGGGGGTCGAGCACAGATACGCAGTATTTT. Residues: CASSQKLAGGSSTDTQYF. The genes are TRBV5-1 and TRBJ2-3; 13 bases line up with TRBD2. The V segment lost 4 bases and the J segment 0 bases; nucleotides outside the gene matches: 8. The CDR3 loop spans 18 amino acids. Germline V gives CDR1 SGHRS, CDR2 YFSETQ.